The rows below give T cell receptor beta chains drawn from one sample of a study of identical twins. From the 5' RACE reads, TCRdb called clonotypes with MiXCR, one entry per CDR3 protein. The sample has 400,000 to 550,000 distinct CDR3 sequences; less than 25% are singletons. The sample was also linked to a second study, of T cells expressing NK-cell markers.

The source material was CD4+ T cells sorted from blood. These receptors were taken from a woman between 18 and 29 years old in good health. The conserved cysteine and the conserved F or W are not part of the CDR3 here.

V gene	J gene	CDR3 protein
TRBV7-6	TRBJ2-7	ASSQGLAGAYYEQY
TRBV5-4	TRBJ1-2	ASRPQSNYGYT
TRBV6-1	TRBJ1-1	ASSRYITGVSGTF
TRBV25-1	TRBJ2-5	ASSPGLAGVNGETQY
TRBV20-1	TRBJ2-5	SARVEGLETQY
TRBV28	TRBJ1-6	ASSSRGGYNSPLH
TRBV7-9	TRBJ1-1	ASSFTETEAF
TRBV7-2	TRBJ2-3	ASSLVREADTQY
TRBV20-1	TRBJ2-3	SAQGGELNTDTQY
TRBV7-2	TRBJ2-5	ASSSTGRQTQY
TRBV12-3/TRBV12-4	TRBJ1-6	ASSPQGYSPLH
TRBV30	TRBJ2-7	AWSVTSGPYEQY
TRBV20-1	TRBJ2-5	SARGGQGQETQY
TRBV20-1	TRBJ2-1	SERGAGGNEQF
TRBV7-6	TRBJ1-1	ASSLSGGLTEAF
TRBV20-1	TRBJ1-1	SGTGGLGAF
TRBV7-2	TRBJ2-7	ASSWTKGVGEQY
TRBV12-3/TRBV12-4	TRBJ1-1	ASSSYRGKTEAF
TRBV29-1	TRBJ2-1	SASRYPNEQF
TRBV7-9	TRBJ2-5	ASSKRGETQY
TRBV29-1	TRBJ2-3	SVRASTDTQY
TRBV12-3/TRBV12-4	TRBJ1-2	ASSLHHIRGYT
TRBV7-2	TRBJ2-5	ASSSTGWETQY
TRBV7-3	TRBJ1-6	ASSLNLPRTGHSPLH
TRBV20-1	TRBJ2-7	SATGGFGRDEQY
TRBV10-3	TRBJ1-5	AISEPTGGNQPQH
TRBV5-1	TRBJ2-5	ASSLLGEQETQY
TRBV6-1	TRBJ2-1	ASRLGIRPANSYNEQF
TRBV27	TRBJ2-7	ASSFSPGGPYEQY